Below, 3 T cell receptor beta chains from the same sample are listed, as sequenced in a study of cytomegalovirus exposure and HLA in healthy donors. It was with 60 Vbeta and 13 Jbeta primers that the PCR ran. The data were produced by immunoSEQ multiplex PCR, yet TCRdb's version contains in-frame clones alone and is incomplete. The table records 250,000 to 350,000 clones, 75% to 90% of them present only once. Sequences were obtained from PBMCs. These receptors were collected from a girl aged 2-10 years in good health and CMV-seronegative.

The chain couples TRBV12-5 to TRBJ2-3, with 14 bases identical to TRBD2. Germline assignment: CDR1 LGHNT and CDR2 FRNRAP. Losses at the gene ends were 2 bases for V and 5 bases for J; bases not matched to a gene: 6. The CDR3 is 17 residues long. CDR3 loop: CASGLPGLAGAQDTQYF. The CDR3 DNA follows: TGTGCTAGTGGTTTGCCGGGACTAGCGGGAGCCCAAGATACGCAGTATTTT.

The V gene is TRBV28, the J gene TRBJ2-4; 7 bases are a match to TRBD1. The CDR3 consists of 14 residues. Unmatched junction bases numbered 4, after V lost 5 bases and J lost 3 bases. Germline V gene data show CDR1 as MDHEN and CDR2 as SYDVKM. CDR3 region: CASSRQGVKNIQYF. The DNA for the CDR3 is TGTGCCAGCAGTAGACAGGGAGTCAAAAACATTCAGTACTTC.

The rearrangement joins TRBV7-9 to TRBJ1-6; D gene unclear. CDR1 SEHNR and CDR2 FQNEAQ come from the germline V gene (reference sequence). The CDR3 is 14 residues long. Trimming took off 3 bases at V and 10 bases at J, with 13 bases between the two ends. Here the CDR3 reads CASSFADLRSPLHF. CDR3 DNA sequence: TGTGCCAGCAGCTTCGCAGATTTGAGGTCACCCCTCCACTTT. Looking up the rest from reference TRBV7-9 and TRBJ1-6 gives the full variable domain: DTGVSQNPRHKITKRGQNVTFRCDPISEHNRLYWYRQTLGQGPEFLTYFQNEAQLEKSRLLSDRFSAERPKGSFSTLEIQRTEQGDSAMYLCASSFADLRSPLHFGNGTRLTVT.